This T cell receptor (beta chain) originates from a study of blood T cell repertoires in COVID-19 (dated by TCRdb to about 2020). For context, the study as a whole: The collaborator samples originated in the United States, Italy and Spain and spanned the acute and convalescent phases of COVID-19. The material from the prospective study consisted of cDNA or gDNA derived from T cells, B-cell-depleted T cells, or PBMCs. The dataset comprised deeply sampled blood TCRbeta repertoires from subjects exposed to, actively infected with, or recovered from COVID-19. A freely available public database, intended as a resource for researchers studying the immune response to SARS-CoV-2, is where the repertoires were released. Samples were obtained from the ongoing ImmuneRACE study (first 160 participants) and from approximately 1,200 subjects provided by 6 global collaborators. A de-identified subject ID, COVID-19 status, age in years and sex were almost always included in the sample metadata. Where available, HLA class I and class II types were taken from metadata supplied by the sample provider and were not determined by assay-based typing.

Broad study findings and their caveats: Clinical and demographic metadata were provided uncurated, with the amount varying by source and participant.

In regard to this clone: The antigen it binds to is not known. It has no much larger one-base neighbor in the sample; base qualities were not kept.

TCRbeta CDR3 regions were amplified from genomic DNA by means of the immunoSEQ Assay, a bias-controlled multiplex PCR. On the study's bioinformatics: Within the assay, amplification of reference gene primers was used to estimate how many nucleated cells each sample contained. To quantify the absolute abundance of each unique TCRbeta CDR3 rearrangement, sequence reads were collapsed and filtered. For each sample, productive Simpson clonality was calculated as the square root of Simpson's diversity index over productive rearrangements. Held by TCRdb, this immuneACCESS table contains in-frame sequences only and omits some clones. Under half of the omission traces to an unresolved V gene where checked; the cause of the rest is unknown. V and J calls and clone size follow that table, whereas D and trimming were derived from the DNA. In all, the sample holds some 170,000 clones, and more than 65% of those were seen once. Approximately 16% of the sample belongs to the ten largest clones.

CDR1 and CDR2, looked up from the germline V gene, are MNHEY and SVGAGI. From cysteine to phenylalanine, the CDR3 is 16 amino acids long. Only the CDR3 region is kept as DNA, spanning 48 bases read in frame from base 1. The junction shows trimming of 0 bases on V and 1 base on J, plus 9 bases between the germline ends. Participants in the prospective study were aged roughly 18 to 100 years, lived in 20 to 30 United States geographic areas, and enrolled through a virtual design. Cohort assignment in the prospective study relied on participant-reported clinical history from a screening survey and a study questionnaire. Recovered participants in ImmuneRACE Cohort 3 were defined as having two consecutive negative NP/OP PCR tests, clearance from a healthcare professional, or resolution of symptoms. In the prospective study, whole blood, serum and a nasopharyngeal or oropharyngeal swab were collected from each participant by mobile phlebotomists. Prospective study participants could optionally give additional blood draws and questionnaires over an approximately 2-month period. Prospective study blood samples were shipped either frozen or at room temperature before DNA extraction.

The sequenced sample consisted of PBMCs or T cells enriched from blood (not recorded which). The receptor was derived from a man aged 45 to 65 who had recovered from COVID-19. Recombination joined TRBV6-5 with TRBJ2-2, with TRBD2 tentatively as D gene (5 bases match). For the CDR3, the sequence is CASSYSIGGNTGELFF. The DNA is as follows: TGTGCCAGCAGTTACTCGATTGGAGGGAACACCGGGGAGCTGTTTTTT.